This T cell receptor (beta chain) comes out of a study of T-cell memory formation after mild COVID-19. CDR1 MNHNS and CDR2 SASEGT come from the germline V gene. Trimming took off 5 bases at V and 3 bases at J, with 17 bases between the two ends. The CDR3 has 15 residues. TCRdb reprocessed the 5' RACE reads via MiXCR and lists one record per CDR3 protein. The sample contains about 470,000 distinct CDR3 sequences, about 23% of which appear only once. This clonotype was seen a handful of times. This chain joins TRBV6-1 and TRBJ2-7; perhaps TRBD2 as D (6 bases). This TCR was recovered from an adult woman who had mild COVID-19 (a few samples of this study predate the infection). Cell type and time point are not known. The sample was PBMCs or a T cell subset sorted from them (not recorded which). CDR3 sequence reads: CASSMIGTPDYEQYF. The CDR3 bases are TGTGCCAGCAGTATGATCGGGACTCCGGACTACGAGCAGTACTTC.